Each of the 6 T cell receptor beta chains below was sequenced from the same sample in a study of blood T cell repertoires in COVID-19. TCRdb's copy holds only in-frame clones and misses some; the assay was immunoSEQ multiplex PCR. The repertoire has about 130,000 clones, around 73% of them found once; the top ten carry approximately 11%. The specimen sequenced was peripheral blood. These receptors all come from a man between 60 and 75 years old who had recovered from COVID-19.

The chain has TRBV21-1 and TRBJ2-2; the table's D call of TRBD2 was not tested on the DNA. TRBV21-1 is a recognized pseudogene. CDR3 size: 15 residues. The CDR3 nucleotides are TGTGCCAGCAGCGCCGGGACTACCCAGCCCGGGGAGCTGTTTTTT. This translates into CASSAGTTQPGELFF.

This chain joins TRBV5-1 and TRBJ2-2; D gene ambiguous. The V and J ends lost 0 bases and 5 bases respectively, with 8 bases between them. There are 14 residues in the CDR3. Germline CDR1 SGHRS, CDR2 YFSETQ. CDR3 sequence: CASSLAPTTGELFF. The CDR3 coding sequence is TGCGCCAGCAGCTTGGCTCCAACAACCGGGGAGCTGTTTTTT.

V gene TRBV3-1 (or the pseudogene TRBV3-2) combines with J gene TRBJ2-3; a possible D gene is TRBD2 (6 bases). CDR1 and CDR2 from the germline V gene are LGHDT and YNNKEL (reference sequence). The CDR3 is 19 residues long. Trimming removed 4 bases at V and 7 bases at J, with 30 bases between. The DNA of the CDR3 is TGTGCCAGCAGCCCCACGTTGGGATACGGGCGGGGCCACTCTTATACGCAGTATTTT. It codes for CASSPTLGYGRGHSYTQYF.

J is TRBJ1-1 and V is TRBV4-3, with a tentative D call TRBD1 (5 bases). Trimming took 3 bases from V and 3 from J, leaving 17 bases between them. CDR3 length: 16 amino acids. The germline gives CDR1 LGHNA, CDR2 YSLEER. The CDR3 bases are TGCGCCAGCAGCCATACTACCGGGGGGACCGACACTGAAGCTTTCTTT. Translation: CASSHTTGGTDTEAFF.

V usage is TRBV6-2 or TRBV6-3 and J usage is TRBJ2-7; 9 nucleotides agree with TRBD2. The CDR3 sequence is 15 residues long. The J segment lost 2 bases and the V segment lost 2 bases, leaving 4 bases of the junction unmatched. The germline CDR1 and CDR2 sequences are MNHEY and SVGEGT. The CDR3 sequence: CASSYQSGRTYEQYF. The CDR3 coding sequence is TGTGCCAGCAGTTACCAAAGCGGGAGGACCTACGAGCAGTACTTC.

This clone was detected only once. This sequence joins TRBV27 and TRBJ1-2; 10 bases map to TRBD1. Germline values: CDR1 MNHEY, CDR2 SMNVEV (reference sequence). The V and J ends lost 4 bases and 5 bases, in that order; junction bases with no gene match: 7. This CDR3 has 15 amino acids. In nucleotides, the CDR3 is TGTGCCAGCAGTTCAGGGACAGGGGCGGAGTATGGCTACACCTTC. This translates into CASSSGTGAEYGYTF.